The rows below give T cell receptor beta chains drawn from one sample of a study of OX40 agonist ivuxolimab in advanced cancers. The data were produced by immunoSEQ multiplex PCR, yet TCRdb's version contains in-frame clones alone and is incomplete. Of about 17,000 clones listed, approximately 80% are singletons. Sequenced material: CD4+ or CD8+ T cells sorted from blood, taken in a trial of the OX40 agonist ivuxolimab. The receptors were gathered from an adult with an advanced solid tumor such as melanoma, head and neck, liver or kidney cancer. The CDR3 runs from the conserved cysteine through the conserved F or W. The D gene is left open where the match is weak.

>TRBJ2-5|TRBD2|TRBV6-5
CATEKAGVETQYF
TGTGCCACGGAGAAAGCGGGAGTGGAGACCCAGTACTTC
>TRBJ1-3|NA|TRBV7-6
CASSARGSGNTIYF
TGTGCCAGCAGCGCCAGGGGTTCTGGAAACACCATATATTTT
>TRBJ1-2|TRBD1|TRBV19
CASSFRDRGDYGYTF
TGTGCCAGTAGTTTCCGGGACAGGGGCGACTATGGCTACACCTTC
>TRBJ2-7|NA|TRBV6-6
CASSARQFSYEQYF
TGTGCCAGCAGTGCACGACAGTTCTCCTACGAGCAGTACTTC
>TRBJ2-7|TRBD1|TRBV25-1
CASSPTGSFNEQYF
TGTGCCAGCAGTCCGACAGGGAGTTTCAACGAGCAGTACTTC
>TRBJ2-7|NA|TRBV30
CAWMGQTEQYF
TGTGCCTGGATGGGGCAAACAGAGCAGTACTTC
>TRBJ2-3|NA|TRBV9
CASSVDGADTQYF
TGTGCCAGCAGCGTAGATGGGGCAGATACGCAGTATTTT
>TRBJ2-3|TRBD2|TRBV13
CASSSGLAGASTDTQYF
TGTGCCAGCAGCTCAGGACTAGCGGGGGCTAGCACAGATACGCAGTATTTT
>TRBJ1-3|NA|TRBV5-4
CASSLIGSSGNTIYF
TGTGCCAGCAGCTTGATCGGCAGCTCTGGAAACACCATATATTTT
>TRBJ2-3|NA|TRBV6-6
CASRIGGGTDTQYF
TGTGCCAGCAGAATAGGGGGGGGCACAGATACGCAGTATTTT
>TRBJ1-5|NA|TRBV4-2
CASSQELQRIQPQHF
TGTGCCAGCAGCCAAGAGCTACAGCGAATTCAGCCCCAGCATTTT
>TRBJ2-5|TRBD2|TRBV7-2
CASSSRETSGGRETQYF
TGTGCCAGCAGCTCCCGTGAGACTAGCGGGGGGAGGGAGACCCAGTACTTC
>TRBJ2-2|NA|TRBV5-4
CASSYTGPNTGELFF
TGTGCCAGCAGCTACACAGGACCCAACACCGGGGAGCTGTTTTTT
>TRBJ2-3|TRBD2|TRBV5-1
CASQKVTSGRGDTQYF
TGCGCCAGCCAGAAAGTAACTAGCGGGAGGGGAGATACGCAGTATTTT